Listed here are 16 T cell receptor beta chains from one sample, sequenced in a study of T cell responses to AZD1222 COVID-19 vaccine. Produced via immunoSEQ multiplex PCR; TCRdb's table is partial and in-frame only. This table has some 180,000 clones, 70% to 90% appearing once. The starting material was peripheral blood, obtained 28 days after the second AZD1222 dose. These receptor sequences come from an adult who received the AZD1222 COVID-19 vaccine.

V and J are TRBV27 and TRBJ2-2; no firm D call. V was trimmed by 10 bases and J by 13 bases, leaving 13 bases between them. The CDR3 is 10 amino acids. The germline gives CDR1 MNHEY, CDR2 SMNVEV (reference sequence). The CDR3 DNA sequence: TGTGCCACCCCGTTGGTGCGGCTGTTTTTT. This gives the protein CATPLVRLFF.

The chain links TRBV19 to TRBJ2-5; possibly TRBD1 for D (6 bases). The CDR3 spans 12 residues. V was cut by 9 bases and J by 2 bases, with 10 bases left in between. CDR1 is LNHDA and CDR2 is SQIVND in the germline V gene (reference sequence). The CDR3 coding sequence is TGTGCCAGCAATGACAGGCAAGAGACCCAGTACTTC. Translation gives CASNDRQETQYF.

The CDR3 loop is CASSLGTGRANYGYTF. As DNA, the CDR3 is TGTGCCAGCAGCCTAGGGACGGGAAGAGCTAACTATGGCTACACCTTC. The chain joins TRBV14 to TRBJ1-2; TRBD1 is a possible D gene (5 bases). V lost 4 bases to trimming and J lost 0 bases, with 15 bases between them. The CDR3 length is 16 residues. Looked up from germline, CDR1 is SGHDN and CDR2 is FVKESK.

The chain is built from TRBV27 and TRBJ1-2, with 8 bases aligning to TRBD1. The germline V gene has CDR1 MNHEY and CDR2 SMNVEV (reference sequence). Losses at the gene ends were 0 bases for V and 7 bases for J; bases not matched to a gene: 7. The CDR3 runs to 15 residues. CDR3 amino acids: CASSLSAGGLSGYTF. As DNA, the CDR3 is TGTGCCAGCAGTTTATCGGCAGGGGGCTTGAGTGGCTACACCTTC.

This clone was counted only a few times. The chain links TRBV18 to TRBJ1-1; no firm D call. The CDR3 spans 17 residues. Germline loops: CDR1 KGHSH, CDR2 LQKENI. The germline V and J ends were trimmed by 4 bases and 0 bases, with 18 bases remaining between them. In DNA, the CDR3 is TGTGCCAGCTCACAACTGAGCAGGACGAGGGTGAACACTGAAGCTTTCTTT. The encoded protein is CASSQLSRTRVNTEAFF.

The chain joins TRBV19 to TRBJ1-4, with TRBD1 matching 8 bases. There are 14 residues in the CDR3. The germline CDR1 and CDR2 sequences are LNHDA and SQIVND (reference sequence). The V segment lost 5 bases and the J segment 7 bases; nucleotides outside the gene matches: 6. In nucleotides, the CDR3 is TGTGCCAGTAGTTCAGGACAGGGCGGTGAAAAACTGTTTTTT. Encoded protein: CASSSGQGGEKLFF.

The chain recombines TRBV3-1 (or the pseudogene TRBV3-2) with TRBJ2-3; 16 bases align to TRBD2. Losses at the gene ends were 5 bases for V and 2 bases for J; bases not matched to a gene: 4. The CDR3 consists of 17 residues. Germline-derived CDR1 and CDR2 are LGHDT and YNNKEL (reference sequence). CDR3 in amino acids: CASSEGLAGGLTDTQYF. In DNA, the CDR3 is TGTGCCAGCAGCGAGGGACTAGCGGGGGGGCTCACAGATACGCAGTATTTT.

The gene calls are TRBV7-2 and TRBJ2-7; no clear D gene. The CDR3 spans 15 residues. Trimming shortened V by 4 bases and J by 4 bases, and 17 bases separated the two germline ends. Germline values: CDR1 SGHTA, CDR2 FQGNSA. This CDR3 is CASSSPFSGKYEQYF. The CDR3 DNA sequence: TGTGCCAGCAGCTCCCCATTTAGTGGGAAGTACGAGCAGTACTTC.

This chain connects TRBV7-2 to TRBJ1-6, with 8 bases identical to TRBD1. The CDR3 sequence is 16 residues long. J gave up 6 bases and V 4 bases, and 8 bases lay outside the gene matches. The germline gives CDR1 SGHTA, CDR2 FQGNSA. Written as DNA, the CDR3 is TGTGCCAGCAGCTATCGGACAGGGCCCGGTAATTCACCCCTCCACTTT. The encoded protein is CASSYRTGPGNSPLHF.

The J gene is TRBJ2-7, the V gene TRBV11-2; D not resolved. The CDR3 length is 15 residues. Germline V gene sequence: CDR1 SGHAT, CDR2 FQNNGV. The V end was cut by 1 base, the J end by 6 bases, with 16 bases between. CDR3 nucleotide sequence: TGTGCCAGCAGCTTAGTAGGGCTTGGGCGTCCCGAGCAGTACTTC. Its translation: CASSLVGLGRPEQYF. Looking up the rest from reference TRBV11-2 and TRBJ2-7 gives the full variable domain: EAGVAQSPRYKIIEKRQSVAFWCNPISGHATLYWYQQILGQGPKLLIQFQNNGVVDDSQLPKDRFSAERLKGVDSTLKIQPAKLEDSAVYLCASSLVGLGRPEQYFGPGTRLTVT.

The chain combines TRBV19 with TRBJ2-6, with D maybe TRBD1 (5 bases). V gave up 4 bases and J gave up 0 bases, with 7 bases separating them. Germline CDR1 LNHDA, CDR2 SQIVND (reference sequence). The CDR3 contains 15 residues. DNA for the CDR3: TGTGCCAGTAGTACGACAGTCTCTGGGGCCAACGTCCTGACTTTC. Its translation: CASSTTVSGANVLTF.

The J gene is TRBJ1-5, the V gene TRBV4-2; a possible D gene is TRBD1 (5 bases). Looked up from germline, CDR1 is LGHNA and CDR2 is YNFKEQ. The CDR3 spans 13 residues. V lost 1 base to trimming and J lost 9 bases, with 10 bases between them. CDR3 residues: CASSQVGGSPQHF. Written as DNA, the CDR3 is TGTGCCAGCAGCCAAGTTGGGGGGTCGCCCCAGCATTTT.

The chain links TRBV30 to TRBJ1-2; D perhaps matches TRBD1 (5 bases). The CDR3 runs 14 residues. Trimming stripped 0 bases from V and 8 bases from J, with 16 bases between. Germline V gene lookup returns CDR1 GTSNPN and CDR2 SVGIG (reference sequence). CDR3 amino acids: CAWSVGGAYEGYTF. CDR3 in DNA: TGTGCCTGGAGTGTAGGAGGGGCCTACGAGGGCTACACCTTC.

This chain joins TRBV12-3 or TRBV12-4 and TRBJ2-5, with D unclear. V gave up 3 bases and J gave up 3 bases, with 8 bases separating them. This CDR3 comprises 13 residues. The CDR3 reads CASSFHVKETQYF. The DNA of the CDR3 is TGTGCCAGCAGTTTTCATGTCAAAGAGACCCAGTACTTC.

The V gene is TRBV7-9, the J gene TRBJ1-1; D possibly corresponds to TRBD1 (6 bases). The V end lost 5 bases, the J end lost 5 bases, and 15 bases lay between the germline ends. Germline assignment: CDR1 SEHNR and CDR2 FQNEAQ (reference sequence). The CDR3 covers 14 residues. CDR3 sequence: CASSVQQGGTEAFF. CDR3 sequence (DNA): TGTGCCAGCAGCGTACAACAGGGAGGGACTGAAGCTTTCTTT.

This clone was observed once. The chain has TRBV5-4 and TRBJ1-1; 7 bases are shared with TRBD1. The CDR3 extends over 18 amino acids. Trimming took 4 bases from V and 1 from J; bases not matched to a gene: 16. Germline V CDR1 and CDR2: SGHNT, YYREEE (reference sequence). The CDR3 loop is CASSAPGTANERNTEAFF. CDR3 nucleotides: TGTGCCAGCAGCGCCCCAGGGACAGCTAACGAAAGGAACACTGAAGCTTTCTTT.